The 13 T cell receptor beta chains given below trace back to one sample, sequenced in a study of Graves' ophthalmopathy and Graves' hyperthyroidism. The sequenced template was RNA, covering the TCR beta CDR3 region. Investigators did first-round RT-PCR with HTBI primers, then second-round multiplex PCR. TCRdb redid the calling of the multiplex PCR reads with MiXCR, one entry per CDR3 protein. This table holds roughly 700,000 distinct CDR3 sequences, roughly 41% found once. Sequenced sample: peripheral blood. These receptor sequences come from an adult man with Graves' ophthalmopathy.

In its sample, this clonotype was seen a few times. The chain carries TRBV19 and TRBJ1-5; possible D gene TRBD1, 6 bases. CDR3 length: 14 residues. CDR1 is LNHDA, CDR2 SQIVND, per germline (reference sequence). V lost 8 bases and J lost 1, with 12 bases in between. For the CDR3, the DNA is TGTGCCAGTGGCCCGGGACAAAGCAATCAGCCCCAGCATTTT. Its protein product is CASGPGQSNQPQHF.

The CDR3 loop is CSARQGINEQYF. The DNA for the CDR3 is TGCAGTGCTAGACAGGGTATTAACGAGCAGTACTTC. The rearrangement links TRBV20-1 to TRBJ2-7, with D maybe TRBD1 (5 bases). The V gene's germline CDR1 is DFQATT and CDR2 SNEGSKA (reference sequence). The V end was cut by 2 bases, the J end by 5 bases, with 10 bases between. The CDR3 runs to 12 residues.

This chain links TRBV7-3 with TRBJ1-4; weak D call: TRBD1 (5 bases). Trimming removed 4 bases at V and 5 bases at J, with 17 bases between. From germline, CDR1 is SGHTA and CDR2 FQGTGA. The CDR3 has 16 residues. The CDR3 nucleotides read TGTGCCAGCAGCTCAAACGATGGGACGGGAAATGAAAAACTGTTTTTT. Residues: CASSSNDGTGNEKLFF.

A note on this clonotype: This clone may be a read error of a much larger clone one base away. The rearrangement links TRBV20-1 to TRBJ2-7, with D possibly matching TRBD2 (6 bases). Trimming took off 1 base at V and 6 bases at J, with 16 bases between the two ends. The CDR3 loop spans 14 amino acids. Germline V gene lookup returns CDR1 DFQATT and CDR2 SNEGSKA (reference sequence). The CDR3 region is CSARASTGGTEQYF. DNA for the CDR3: TGCAGTGCTAGAGCCTCAACTGGCGGGACCGAGCAGTACTTC.

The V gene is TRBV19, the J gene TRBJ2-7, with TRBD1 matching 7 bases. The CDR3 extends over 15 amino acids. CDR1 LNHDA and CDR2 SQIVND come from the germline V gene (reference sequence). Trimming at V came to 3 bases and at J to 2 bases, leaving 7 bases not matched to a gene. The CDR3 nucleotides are TGTGCCAGTAGTATGCAACAGGGGAAGGCCTACGAGCAGTACTTC. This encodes CASSMQQGKAYEQYF.

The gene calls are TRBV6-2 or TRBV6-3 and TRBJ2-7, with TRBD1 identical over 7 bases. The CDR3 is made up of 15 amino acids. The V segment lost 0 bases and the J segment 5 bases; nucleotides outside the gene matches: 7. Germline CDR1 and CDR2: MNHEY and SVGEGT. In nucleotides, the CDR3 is TGTGCCAGCAGTTACTCGCCGGGACAGAATAACGAGCAGTACTTC. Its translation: CASSYSPGQNNEQYF.

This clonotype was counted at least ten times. The CDR3 here is CATSRDLGYQGGYTF. CDR3 DNA: TGTGCCACCAGCAGAGACCTGGGCTACCAGGGGGGCTACACCTTC. V and J are TRBV15 and TRBJ1-2; perhaps TRBD1 as D (6 bases). The CDR3 extends over 15 amino acids. Trimming took 0 bases from V and 8 from J, leaving 16 bases between them. Per germline, CDR1 LNHNV and CDR2 YYDKDF (reference sequence).

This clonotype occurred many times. CDR3 coding DNA: TGTGCCACGGCGGATATGGGTCAAGAGACCCAGTACTTC. Protein: CATADMGQETQYF. This rearrangement joins TRBV24-1 to TRBJ2-5; no clear D gene. This CDR3 is 13 amino acids long. V dropped 10 bases and J dropped 2 bases, with 13 bases sitting between them. Looked up from germline, CDR1 is KGHDR and CDR2 is SFDVKD.

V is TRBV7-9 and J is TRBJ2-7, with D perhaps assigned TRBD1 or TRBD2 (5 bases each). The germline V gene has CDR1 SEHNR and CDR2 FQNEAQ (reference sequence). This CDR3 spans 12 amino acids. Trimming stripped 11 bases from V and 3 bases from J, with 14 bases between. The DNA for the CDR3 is TGTGCCTCTCGCTGGGACGGCTACGAGCAGTACTTC. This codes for CASRWDGYEQYF.

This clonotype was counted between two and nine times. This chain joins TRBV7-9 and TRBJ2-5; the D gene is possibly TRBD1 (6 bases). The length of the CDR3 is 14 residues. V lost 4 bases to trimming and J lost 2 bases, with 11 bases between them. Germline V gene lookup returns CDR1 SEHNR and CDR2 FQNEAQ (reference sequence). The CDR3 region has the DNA TGTGCCAGCAGCTCAGGGGTCCAGCAAGAGACCCAGTACTTC. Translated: CASSSGVQQETQYF.

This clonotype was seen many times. Written as DNA, the CDR3 is TGTGCCAGCAGTTACTCAGGGCAGGGAAGGTCTGGCTACACCTTC. It yields the protein CASSYSGQGRSGYTF. V and J are TRBV6-5 and TRBJ1-2; D is possibly TRBD1 (5 bases). V was pared by 0 bases and J by 7 bases, with 15 bases between. The germline CDR1 and CDR2 sequences are MNHEY and SVGAGI. The CDR3 is made up of 15 amino acids.

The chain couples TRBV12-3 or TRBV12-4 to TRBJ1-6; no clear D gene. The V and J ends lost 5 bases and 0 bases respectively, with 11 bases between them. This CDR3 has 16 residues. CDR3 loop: CASSRFGSSYNSPLHF. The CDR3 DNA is TGTGCCAGCAGTCGCTTCGGGAGCTCCTATAATTCACCCCTCCACTTT.

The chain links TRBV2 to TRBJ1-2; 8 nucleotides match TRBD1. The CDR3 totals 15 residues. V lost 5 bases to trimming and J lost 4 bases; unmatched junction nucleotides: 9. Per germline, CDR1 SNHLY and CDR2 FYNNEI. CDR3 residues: CASSRSGGALYGYTF. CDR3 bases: TGTGCCAGCAGTAGATCAGGGGGCGCCCTCTATGGCTACACCTTC.